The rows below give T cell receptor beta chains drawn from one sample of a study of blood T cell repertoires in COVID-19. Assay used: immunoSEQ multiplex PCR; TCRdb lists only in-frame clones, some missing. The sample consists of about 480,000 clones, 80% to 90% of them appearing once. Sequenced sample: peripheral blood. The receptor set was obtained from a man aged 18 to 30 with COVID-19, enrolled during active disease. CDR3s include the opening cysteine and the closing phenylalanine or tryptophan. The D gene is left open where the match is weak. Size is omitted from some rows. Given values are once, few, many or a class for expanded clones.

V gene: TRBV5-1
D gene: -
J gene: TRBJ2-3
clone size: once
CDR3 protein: CASSADSWALNTQYF
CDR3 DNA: TGCGCCAGCAGCGCGGACAGTTGGGCGTTAAATACGCAGTATTTT

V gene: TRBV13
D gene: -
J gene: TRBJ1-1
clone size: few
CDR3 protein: CASSLGSGVRGAFF
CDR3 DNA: TGTGCCAGCAGCTTAGGTTCAGGGGTCCGAGGAGCTTTCTTT

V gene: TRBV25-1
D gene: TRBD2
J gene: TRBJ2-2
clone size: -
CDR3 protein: CASSAWTSGKELFF
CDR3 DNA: TGTGCCAGCAGTGCCTGGACTAGCGGGAAGGAGCTGTTTTTT

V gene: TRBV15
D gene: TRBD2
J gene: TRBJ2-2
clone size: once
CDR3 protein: CATSRGPSGRASGELFF
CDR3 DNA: TGTGCCACCAGCAGAGGGCCTAGCGGGAGGGCTTCCGGGGAGCTGTTTTTT

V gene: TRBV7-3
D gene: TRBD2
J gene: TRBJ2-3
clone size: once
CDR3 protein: CASSLLAGVKDTQYF
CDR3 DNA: TGTGCCAGCAGCTTACTAGCGGGAGTGAAAGATACGCAGTATTTT

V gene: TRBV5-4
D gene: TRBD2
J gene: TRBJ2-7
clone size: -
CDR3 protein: CASSRGGGTAPGLAGVSYF
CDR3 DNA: TGTGCCAGCAGCCGTGGCGGGGGGACAGCCCCGGGACTAGCGGGAGTTTCGTACTTC

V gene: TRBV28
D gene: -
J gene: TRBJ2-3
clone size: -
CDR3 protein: CASNSLGTTGDTQYF
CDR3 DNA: TGTGCCAGCAATTCCCTGGGAACTACGGGGGATACGCAGTATTTT

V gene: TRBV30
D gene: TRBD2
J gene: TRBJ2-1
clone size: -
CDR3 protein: CAWSVGLAGAGEQFF
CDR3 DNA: TGTGCCTGGAGTGTTGGACTAGCGGGAGCGGGGGAGCAGTTCTTC

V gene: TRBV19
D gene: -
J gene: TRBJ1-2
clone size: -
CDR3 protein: CASSISSADYGYTF
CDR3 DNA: TGTGCCAGTAGTATATCCAGTGCGGACTATGGCTACACCTTC

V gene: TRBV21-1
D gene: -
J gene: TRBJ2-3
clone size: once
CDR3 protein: CASSNPYEAGSTDTQYF
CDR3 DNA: TGTGCCAGCAGCAACCCTTATGAAGCGGGGAGCACAGATACGCAGTATTTT

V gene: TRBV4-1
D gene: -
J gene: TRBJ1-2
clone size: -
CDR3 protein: CASSPPGSYGYTF
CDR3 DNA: TGCGCCAGCAGCCCCCCAGGGTCCTATGGCTACACCTTC

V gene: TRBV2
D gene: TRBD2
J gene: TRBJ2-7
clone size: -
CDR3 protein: CASSAPSSGYEQYF
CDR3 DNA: TGTGCCAGCAGTGCCCCGTCTAGCGGATACGAGCAGTACTTC

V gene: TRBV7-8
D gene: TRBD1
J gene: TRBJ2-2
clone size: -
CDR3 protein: CASSPGTGRGTGELFF
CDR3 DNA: TGTGCCAGCAGCCCGGGGACAGGGAGAGGTACCGGGGAGCTGTTTTTT

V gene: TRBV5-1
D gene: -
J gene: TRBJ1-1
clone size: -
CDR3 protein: CASSLYPGGLGQAFF
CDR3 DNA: TGCGCCAGCAGCTTGTACCCCGGAGGTCTAGGGCAAGCTTTCTTT

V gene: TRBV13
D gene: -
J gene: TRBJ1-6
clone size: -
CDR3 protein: CASSSTGRSPLHF
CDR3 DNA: TGTGCCAGCAGCTCCACAGGGAGATCACCCCTCCACTTT

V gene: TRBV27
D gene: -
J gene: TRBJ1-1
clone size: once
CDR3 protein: CASSLSSRASEAFF
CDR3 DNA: TGTGCCAGCAGTTTATCGAGCAGGGCCTCTGAAGCTTTCTTT

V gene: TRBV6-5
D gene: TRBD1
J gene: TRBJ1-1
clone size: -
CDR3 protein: CASRRTGTMNTEAFF
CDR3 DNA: TGTGCCAGCAGAAGGACAGGGACCATGAACACTGAAGCTTTCTTT

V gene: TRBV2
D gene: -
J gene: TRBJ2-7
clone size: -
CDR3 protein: CASSVGGDYEQYF
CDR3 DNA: TGTGCCAGCAGTGTTGGCGGAGATTACGAGCAGTACTTC

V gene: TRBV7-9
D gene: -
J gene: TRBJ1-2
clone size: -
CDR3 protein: CASTPGGADGYTF
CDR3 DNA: TGTGCCAGCACCCCTGGGGGGGCTGATGGCTACACCTTC

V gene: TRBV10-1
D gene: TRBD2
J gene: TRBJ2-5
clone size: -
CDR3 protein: CASSEGTSGIGWQETQYF
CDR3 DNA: TGCGCCAGCAGTGAGGGGACTAGCGGGATCGGTTGGCAAGAGACCCAGTACTTC

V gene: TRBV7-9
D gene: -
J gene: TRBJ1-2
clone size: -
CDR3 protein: CASSPGGIRSYGYTF
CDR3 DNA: TGTGCCAGCAGCCCTGGGGGGATTAGGAGCTATGGCTACACCTTC

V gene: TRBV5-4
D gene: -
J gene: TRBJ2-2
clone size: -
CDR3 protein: CASSLGRTETGELFF
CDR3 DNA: TGTGCCAGCAGCTTGGGGCGGACAGAAACCGGGGAGCTGTTTTTT

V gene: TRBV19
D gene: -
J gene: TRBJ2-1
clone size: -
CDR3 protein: CASSGGQLFPFF
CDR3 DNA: TGTGCCAGTAGTGGGGGACAACTTTTTCCCTTCTTC

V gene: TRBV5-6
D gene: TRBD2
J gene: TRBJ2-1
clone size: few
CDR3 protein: CASSLAAGGPHEQFF
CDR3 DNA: TGTGCCAGCAGCTTGGCAGCGGGAGGGCCGCATGAGCAGTTCTTC